Following are 24 T cell receptor beta chains from one sample sequenced in a study of cytomegalovirus exposure and HLA in healthy donors. In the PCR, 60 Vbeta and 13 Jbeta primers were used. The repertoire was sequenced with immunoSEQ multiplex PCR; TCRdb's copy has only in-frame clones and lacks some. Among some 96,000 clones, approximately 76% were seen once, and the ten largest hold 1.5% to 2.5%. Sequencing used PBMCs. The source of these receptors is a middle-aged man in good health and CMV-seronegative.

This clone has only a few counts. The V and J genes are TRBV30 and TRBJ1-3; D may be TRBD1 (5 bases). Germline V gives CDR1 GTSNPN, CDR2 SVGIG (reference sequence). CDR3 length equals 15 residues. Between the trimmed V and J ends, which lost 4 bases and 2 bases, there was a span of 15 bases. The CDR3 region has the DNA TGTGCCTGGACGGGGGAAGAGGGGCCTGGAAACACCATATATTTT. This codes for CAWTGEEGPGNTIYF. Variable domain in full (rest from reference TRBV30 and TRBJ1-3): SQTIHQWPATLVQPVGSPLSLECTVEGTSNPNLYWYRQAAGRGLQLLFYSVGIGQISSEVPQNLSASRPQDRQFILSSKKLLLSDSGFYLCAWTGEEGPGNTIYFGEGSWLTVV.

The rearrangement links TRBV4-1 to TRBJ2-2; TRBD2 might be the D (5 bases). The CDR3 runs 15 residues. V lost 4 bases to trimming and J lost 6 bases, with 15 bases between them. The germline CDR1 and CDR2 sequences are MGHRA and YSYEKL. The DNA for the CDR3 is TGCGCCAGCAGCCCAGGAGTCGTCGGGGCCGGGGAGCTGTTTTTT. As protein: CASSPGVVGAGELFF.

The chain carries TRBV11-2 and TRBJ1-6, with TRBD1 as a possible D gene (5 bases). Germline CDR1 is SGHAT and CDR2 is FQNNGV. V was clipped by 3 bases and J by 8 bases, with 11 bases between them. The CDR3 contains 14 residues. CDR3 protein: CASSFAGGDSPLHF. The DNA of the CDR3 is TGTGCCAGCAGCTTTGCTGGGGGGGATTCACCCCTCCACTTT.

V is TRBV7-9 and J is TRBJ2-7; the D gene is possibly TRBD1 (5 bases). Germline V CDR1 and CDR2: SEHNR, FQNEAQ (reference sequence). This CDR3 comprises 12 residues. The V and J ends lost 1 base and 6 bases respectively, with 7 bases between them. CDR3 nucleotides: TGTGCCAGCAGCTTAGTGCAGGGCGAGCAGTACTTC. The encoded protein is CASSLVQGEQYF. The full variable domain, its missing parts supplied by reference TRBV7-9 and TRBJ2-7, is DTGVSQNPRHKITKRGQNVTFRCDPISEHNRLYWYRQTLGQGPEFLTYFQNEAQLEKSRLLSDRFSAERPKGSFSTLEIQRTEQGDSAMYLCASSLVQGEQYFGPGTRLTVT.

The rearrangement uses TRBV19 and TRBJ2-5; the match to TRBD1 covers 10 bases. The length of the CDR3 is 13 residues. CDR1 is LNHDA and CDR2 is SQIVND in the germline V gene (reference sequence). V was clipped by 11 bases and J by 5 bases; unmatched bases: 8. The DNA of the CDR3 is TGTGCCGCTCGAGGGACAGGGGCGGAGACCCAGTACTTC. Translation gives CAARGTGAETQYF.

The rearrangement joins TRBV4-3 to TRBJ2-7; a possible D gene is TRBD1 (6 bases). Germline V gene lookup returns CDR1 LGHNA and CDR2 YSLEER. The CDR3 extends over 13 amino acids. Trimming left V 3 bases short and J 3 bases short, with 9 bases between. CDR3 loop: CASSHQQGYEQYF. CDR3 coding DNA: TGCGCCAGCAGCCACCAACAGGGCTACGAGCAGTACTTC.

J is TRBJ1-3 and V is TRBV4-1; D remains unclear. The CDR3 runs to 14 residues. V was trimmed by 0 bases and J by 4 bases, leaving 7 bases between them. Germline lookup yields CDR1 MGHRA and CDR2 YSYEKL. The CDR3 spells CASSQEGGGNTIYF. The CDR3 DNA is TGCGCCAGCAGCCAAGAGGGAGGGGGAAACACCATATATTTT.

The chain joins TRBV27 to TRBJ1-5; TRBD1 might be the D (6 bases). V lost 6 bases to trimming and J lost 6 bases, with 12 bases between them. Germline CDR1 is MNHEY and CDR2 is SMNVEV (reference sequence). The CDR3 runs to 13 residues. CDR3 nucleotide sequence: TGTGCCAGCAGCCGACAGGTCGGTCAGCCCCAGCATTTT. This gives the protein CASSRQVGQPQHF.

The chain links TRBV27 to TRBJ2-6; 8 positions agree with TRBD2. In germline, CDR1 is MNHEY, CDR2 SMNVEV (reference sequence). The length of the CDR3 is 18 residues. Trimming cost V 6 bases and J 2 bases; bases outside gene matches: 12. CDR3 sequence (DNA): TGTGCCAGCAGCCATCGTCCGGGGGGGTTAACTGGGGCCAACGTCCTGACTTTC. It yields the protein CASSHRPGGLTGANVLTF.

This clone was recorded a few times. This sequence joins TRBV27 and TRBJ2-1, with 8 bases matching TRBD2. The CDR3 length is 17 residues. CDR1 MNHEY and CDR2 SMNVEV come from the germline V gene (reference sequence). The J segment lost 1 base and the V segment lost 8 bases, leaving 13 bases of the junction unmatched. CDR3 nucleotide sequence: TGTGCCAGCGGGGATAGCGGGGTTCTCCTTTCCTACAATGAGCAGTTCTTC. Amino acid sequence: CASGDSGVLLSYNEQFF.

The rearrangement joins TRBV6-5 to TRBJ2-7; tentative D call: TRBD1 (5 bases). V was cut by 0 bases and J by 5 bases, with 14 bases left in between. The CDR3 is 15 residues long. Looked up from germline, CDR1 is MNHEY and CDR2 is SVGAGI. CDR3 sequence reads: CASSYSKGSLDEQYF. As DNA, the CDR3 is TGTGCCAGCAGTTACTCGAAGGGGTCTCTCGACGAGCAGTACTTC.

The gene calls are TRBV7-2 and TRBJ2-2; D is perhaps TRBD2 (6 bases). The CDR3 is made up of 14 amino acids. V dropped 5 bases and J dropped 8 bases, with 15 bases sitting between them. Looked up from germline, CDR1 is SGHTA and CDR2 is FQGNSA. This chain's CDR3 is CASSEASGTGELFF. CDR3 bases: TGTGCCAGCAGCGAAGCATCGGGGACTGGGGAGCTGTTTTTT.

This chain links TRBV6-1 with TRBJ2-3; a weak D match, TRBD2 (6 bases). V was trimmed by 0 bases and J by 4 bases, leaving 11 bases between them. Looked up from germline, CDR1 is MNHNS and CDR2 is SASEGT. The CDR3 extends over 15 amino acids. The CDR3, as DNA: TGTGCCAGCAGTGAAGCAGGGGAGGCCTCAGATACGCAGTATTTT. As protein: CASSEAGEASDTQYF.

The CDR3 sequence: CASSARSAGSSYEQYF. The CDR3 DNA follows: TGTGCCAGCAGTGCACGCTCTGCGGGAAGCTCCTACGAGCAGTACTTC. The chain carries TRBV6-1 and TRBJ2-7; D may be TRBD2 (6 bases). The germline V and J ends were trimmed by 4 bases and 0 bases, with 16 bases remaining between them. The germline V gene has CDR1 MNHNS and CDR2 SASEGT. The CDR3 contains 16 residues.

The rearrangement uses TRBV9 and TRBJ2-7; D possibly corresponds to TRBD1 (5 bases). This CDR3 spans 15 amino acids. Germline V gives CDR1 SGDLS, CDR2 YYNGEE. V lost 1 base to trimming and J lost 0 bases, with 11 bases between them. CDR3 region: CASSVRSGPSYEQYF. The CDR3 DNA reads TGTGCCAGCAGCGTACGCTCAGGGCCCTCCTACGAGCAGTACTTC. The whole variable domain, filled in from reference TRBV9 and TRBJ2-7, reads DSGVTQTPKHLITATGQRVTLRCSPRSGDLSVYWYQQSLDQGLQFLIQYYNGEERAKGNILERFSAQQFPDLHSELNLSSLELGDSALYFCASSVRSGPSYEQYFGPGTRLTVT.

This clone occurred a few times. The chain joins TRBV7-9 to TRBJ1-5; 9 nucleotides align to TRBD1. Germline values: CDR1 SEHNR, CDR2 FQNEAQ (reference sequence). The trim removed 1 base at V and 3 bases at J, leaving 1 base unmatched. The CDR3 loop spans 15 amino acids. The CDR3 nucleotides are TGTGCCAGCAGCTTAGGGACAGGGGACAATCAGCCCCAGCATTTT. It is translated as CASSLGTGDNQPQHF.

The chain combines TRBV11-2 with TRBJ2-7, with a possible D match to TRBD2 (5 bases). The CDR3 runs 13 residues. V lost 0 bases to trimming and J lost 8 bases, with 11 bases between them. Germline CDR1 SGHAT, CDR2 FQNNGV. DNA for the CDR3: TGTGCCAGCAGCTTAGATAAACGGGGAAAGCAGTACTTC. The encoded protein is CASSLDKRGKQYF.

The chain has TRBV15 and TRBJ2-7; 7 nucleotides match TRBD2. CDR3 length equals 15 residues. J gave up 2 bases and V 0 bases, and 4 bases lay outside the gene matches. Germline V lookup: CDR1 LNHNV, CDR2 YYDKDF (reference sequence). The CDR3 protein is CATSRDSSGTYEQYF. For the CDR3, the DNA is TGTGCCACCAGCAGAGATTCTAGCGGCACCTACGAGCAGTACTTC.

The V and J genes are TRBV4-3 and TRBJ2-5; TRBD1 matches at 11 bases. The CDR3 runs to 15 residues. The J segment lost 5 bases and the V segment lost 4 bases, leaving 6 bases of the junction unmatched. The V gene's germline CDR1 is LGHNA and CDR2 YSLEER. CDR3 bases: TGCGCCAGCAGCCCCAGGACAGGGGGCTTGGAGACCCAGTACTTC. It translates to CASSPRTGGLETQYF.

The chain links TRBV4-2 to TRBJ2-7; 11 nucleotides line up with TRBD2. The junction had 4 bases not matched to a gene; V was cut back by 4 bases and J by 2 bases. This CDR3 comprises 15 residues. Germline CDR1 and CDR2: LGHNA and YNFKEQ. The CDR3, as DNA: TGTGCCAGCAGCCTGAGACTAGCGGGGACCTACGAGCAGTACTTC. Protein product: CASSLRLAGTYEQYF.

This clone was recorded only once. The rearrangement uses TRBV14 and TRBJ2-1; no definite D call. CDR1 and CDR2 (germline): SGHDN, FVKESK. Trimming left V 2 bases short and J 6 bases short, with 5 bases between. The CDR3 spans 12 residues. The CDR3 bases are TGTGCCAGCAGCCAAAGCCTCAATGAGCAGTTCTTC. It codes for CASSQSLNEQFF. Using reference TRBV14 and TRBJ2-1 for the parts outside the CDR3, the full variable domain is EAGVTQFPSHSVIEKGQTVTLRCDPISGHDNLYWYRRVMGKEIKFLLHFVKESKQDESGMPNNRFLAERTGGTYSTLKVQPAELEDSGVYFCASSQSLNEQFFGPGTRLTVL.

The chain is built from TRBV9 and TRBJ2-5, with a tentative D call TRBD2 (7 bases). The CDR3 is made up of 15 amino acids. Trimming took off 3 bases at V and 4 bases at J, with 16 bases between the two ends. Per germline, CDR1 SGDLS and CDR2 YYNGEE. The CDR3 loop reads CASSADPGGTETQYF. Written as DNA, the CDR3 is TGTGCCAGCAGCGCCGACCCGGGGGGCACAGAGACCCAGTACTTC.

J is TRBJ2-7 and V is TRBV19; no clear D gene. Trimming left V 5 bases short and J 4 bases short, with 12 bases between. The CDR3 runs 13 residues. Germline CDR1 LNHDA, CDR2 SQIVND (reference sequence). The CDR3 sequence: CASSALHRYEQYF. CDR3 sequence (DNA): TGTGCCAGTAGTGCCCTGCATCGGTACGAGCAGTACTTC. The complete variable domain, with remaining parts taken from reference TRBV19 and TRBJ2-7, reads DGGITQSPKYLFRKEGQNVTLSCEQNLNHDAMYWYRQDPGQGLRLIYYSQIVNDFQKGDIAEGYSVSREKKESFPLTVTSAQKNPTAFYLCASSALHRYEQYFGPGTRLTVT.

The rearrangement links TRBV19 to TRBJ2-1, with 8 positions matching TRBD2. Germline loops: CDR1 LNHDA, CDR2 SQIVND (reference sequence). V lost 6 bases and J lost 6; bases outside the gene matches: 10. There are 15 residues in the CDR3. This CDR3 is CASRTGTRSPNEQFF. The CDR3 DNA is TGTGCCAGTAGAACCGGGACTAGGTCCCCCAATGAGCAGTTCTTC. Together with reference TRBV19 and TRBJ2-1, the CDR3 gives the full variable domain: DGGITQSPKYLFRKEGQNVTLSCEQNLNHDAMYWYRQDPGQGLRLIYYSQIVNDFQKGDIAEGYSVSREKKESFPLTVTSAQKNPTAFYLCASRTGTRSPNEQFFGPGTRLTVL.